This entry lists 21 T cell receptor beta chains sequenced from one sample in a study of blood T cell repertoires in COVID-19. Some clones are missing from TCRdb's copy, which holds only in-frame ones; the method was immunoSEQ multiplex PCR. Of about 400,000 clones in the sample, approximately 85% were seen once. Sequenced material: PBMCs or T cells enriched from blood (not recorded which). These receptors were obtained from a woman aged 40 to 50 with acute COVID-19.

CDR3 in amino acids: CASSAIAGVETQYF. DNA for the CDR3: TGTGCCAGCAGCGCCATAGCGGGGGTGGAGACCCAGTACTTC. The chain couples TRBV7-2 to TRBJ2-5; TRBD2 matches at 9 bases. The germline gives CDR1 SGHTA, CDR2 FQGNSA. The CDR3 contains 14 residues. Trimming cost V 5 bases and J 5 bases; bases outside gene matches: 6. The full variable domain, in which reference TRBV7-2 and TRBJ2-5 provide the parts outside the CDR3, is GAGVSQSPSNKVTEKGKDVELRCDPISGHTALYWYRQSLGQGLEFLIYFQGNSAPDKSGLPSDRFSAERTGGSVSTLTIQRTQQEDSAVYLCASSAIAGVETQYFGPGTRLLVL.

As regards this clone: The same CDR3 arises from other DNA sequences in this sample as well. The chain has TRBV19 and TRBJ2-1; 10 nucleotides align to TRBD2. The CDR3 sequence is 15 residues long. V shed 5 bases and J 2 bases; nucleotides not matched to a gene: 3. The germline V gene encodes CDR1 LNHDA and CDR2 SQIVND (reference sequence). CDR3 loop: CASSVSGGAYNEQFF. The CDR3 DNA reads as TGTGCCAGTAGTGTCAGCGGGGGGGCCTACAATGAGCAGTTCTTC.

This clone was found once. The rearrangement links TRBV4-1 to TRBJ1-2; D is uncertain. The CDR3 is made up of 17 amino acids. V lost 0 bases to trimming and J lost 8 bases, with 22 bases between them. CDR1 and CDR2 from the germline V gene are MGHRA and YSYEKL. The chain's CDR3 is CASSQEYGSSNPRGYTF. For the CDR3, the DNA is TGCGCCAGCAGCCAAGAATATGGCTCCTCCAACCCCCGCGGCTACACCTTC.

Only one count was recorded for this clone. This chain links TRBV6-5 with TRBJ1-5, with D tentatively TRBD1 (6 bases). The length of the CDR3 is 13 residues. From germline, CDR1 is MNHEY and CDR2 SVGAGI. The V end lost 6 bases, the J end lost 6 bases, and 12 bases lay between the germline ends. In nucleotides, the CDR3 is TGTGCCAGCAGCTCACAGGGTCGTCAGCCCCAGCATTTT. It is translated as CASSSQGRQPQHF.

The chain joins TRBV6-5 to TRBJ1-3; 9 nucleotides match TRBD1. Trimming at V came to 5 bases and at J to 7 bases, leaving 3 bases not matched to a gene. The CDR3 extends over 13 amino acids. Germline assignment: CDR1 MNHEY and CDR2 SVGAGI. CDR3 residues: CASSTGTGNTIYF. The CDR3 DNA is TGTGCCAGCAGTACCGGGACAGGGAACACCATATATTTT.

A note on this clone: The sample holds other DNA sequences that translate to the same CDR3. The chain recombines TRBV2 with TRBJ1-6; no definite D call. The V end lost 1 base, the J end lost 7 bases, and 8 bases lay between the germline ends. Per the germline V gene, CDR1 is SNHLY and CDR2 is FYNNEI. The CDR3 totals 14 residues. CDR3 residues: CASSEGRVNSPLHF. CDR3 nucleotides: TGTGCCAGCAGTGAAGGGCGGGTAAATTCACCCCTCCACTTT.

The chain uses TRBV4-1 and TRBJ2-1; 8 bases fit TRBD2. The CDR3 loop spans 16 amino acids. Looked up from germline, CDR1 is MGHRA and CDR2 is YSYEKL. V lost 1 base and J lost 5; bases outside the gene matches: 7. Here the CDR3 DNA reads TGCGCCAGCAGCCAAGTGAGCGGGGGCCGGGACAATGAGCAGTTCTTC. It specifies CASSQVSGGRDNEQFF.

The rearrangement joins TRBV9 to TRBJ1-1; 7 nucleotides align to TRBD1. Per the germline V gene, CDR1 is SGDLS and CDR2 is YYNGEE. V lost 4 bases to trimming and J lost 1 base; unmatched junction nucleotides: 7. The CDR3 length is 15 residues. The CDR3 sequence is CASSNRDRPNTEAFF. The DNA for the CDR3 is TGTGCCAGCAGCAACCGGGACAGACCGAACACTGAAGCTTTCTTT.

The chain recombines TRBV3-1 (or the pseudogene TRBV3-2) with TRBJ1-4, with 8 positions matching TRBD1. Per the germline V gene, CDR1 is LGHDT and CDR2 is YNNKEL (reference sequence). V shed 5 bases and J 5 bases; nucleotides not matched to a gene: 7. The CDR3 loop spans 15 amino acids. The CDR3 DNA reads TGTGCCAGCAGCACACCGGGACAGGCAAATGAAAAACTGTTTTTT. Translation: CASSTPGQANEKLFF.

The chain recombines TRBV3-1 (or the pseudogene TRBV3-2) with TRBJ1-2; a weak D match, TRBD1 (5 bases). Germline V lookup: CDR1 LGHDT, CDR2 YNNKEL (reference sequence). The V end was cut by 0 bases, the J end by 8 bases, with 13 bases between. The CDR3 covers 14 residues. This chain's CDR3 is CASSQDRGTRGYTF. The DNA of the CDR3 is TGTGCCAGCAGCCAAGACCGGGGGACCCGAGGCTACACCTTC.

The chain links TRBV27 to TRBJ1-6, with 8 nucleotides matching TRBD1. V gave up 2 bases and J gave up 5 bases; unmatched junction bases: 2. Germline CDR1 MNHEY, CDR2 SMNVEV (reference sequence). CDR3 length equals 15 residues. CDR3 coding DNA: TGTGCCAGCAGTTTACAGGGACAGGATAATTCACCCCTCCACTTT. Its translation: CASSLQGQDNSPLHF.

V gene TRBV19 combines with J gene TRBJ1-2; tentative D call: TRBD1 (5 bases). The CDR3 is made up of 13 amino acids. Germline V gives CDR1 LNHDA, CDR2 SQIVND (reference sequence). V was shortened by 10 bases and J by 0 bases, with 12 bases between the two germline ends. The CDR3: CATSTETNYGYTF. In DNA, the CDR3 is TGTGCCACTTCGACAGAGACTAACTATGGCTACACCTTC.

The CDR3 reads CATSDRGHSETNEKLFF. The CDR3 bases are TGTGCCACCAGTGACAGGGGACACTCGGAAACTAATGAAAAACTGTTTTTT. The chain has TRBV24-1 and TRBJ1-4; maybe TRBD1 (6 bases). V was shortened by 4 bases and J by 1 base, with 15 bases between the two germline ends. In germline, CDR1 is KGHDR, CDR2 SFDVKD. CDR3 length equals 17 residues.

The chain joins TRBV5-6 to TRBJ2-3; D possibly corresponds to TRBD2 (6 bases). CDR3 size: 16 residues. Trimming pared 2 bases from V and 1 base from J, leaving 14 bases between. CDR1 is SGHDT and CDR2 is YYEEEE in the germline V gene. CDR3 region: CASSLPGPGGTDTQYF. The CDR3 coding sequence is TGTGCCAGCAGCTTACCAGGACCGGGGGGCACAGATACGCAGTATTTT.

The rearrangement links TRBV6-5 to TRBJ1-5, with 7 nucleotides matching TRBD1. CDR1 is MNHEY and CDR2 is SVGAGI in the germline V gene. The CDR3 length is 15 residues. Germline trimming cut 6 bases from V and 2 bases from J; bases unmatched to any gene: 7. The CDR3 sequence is CASRPRGRGNQPQHF. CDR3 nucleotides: TGTGCCAGCAGGCCTAGGGGGCGCGGCAATCAGCCCCAGCATTTT.

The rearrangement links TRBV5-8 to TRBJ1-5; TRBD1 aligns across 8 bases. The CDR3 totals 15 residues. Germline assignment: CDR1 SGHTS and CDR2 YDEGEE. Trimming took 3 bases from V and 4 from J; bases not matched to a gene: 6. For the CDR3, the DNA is TGTGCCAGCAGCTCACGGACAGGGATAAATCAGCCCCAGCATTTT. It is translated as CASSSRTGINQPQHF.

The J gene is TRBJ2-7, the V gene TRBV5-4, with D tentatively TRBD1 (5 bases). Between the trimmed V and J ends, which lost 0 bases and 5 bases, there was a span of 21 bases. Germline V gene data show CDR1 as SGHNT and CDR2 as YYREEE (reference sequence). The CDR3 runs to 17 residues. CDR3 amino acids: CASSLVGILGPRDEQYF. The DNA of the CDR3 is TGTGCCAGCAGCTTGGTCGGAATATTAGGCCCCAGGGACGAGCAGTACTTC.

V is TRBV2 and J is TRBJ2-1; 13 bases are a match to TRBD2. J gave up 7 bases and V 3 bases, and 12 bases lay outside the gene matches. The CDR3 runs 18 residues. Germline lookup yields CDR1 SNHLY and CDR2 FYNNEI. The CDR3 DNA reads TGTGCCAGCAGTGATCTCAGGACTAGCGGGGGCTCCTGGAATGAGCAGTTCTTC. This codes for CASSDLRTSGGSWNEQFF.

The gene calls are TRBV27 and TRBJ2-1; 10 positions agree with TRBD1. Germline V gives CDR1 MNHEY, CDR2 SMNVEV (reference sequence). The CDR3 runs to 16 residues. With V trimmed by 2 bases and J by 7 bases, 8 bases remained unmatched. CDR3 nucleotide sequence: TGTGCCAGCAGTTTACGACAGGGGGCGGAAAGGAATGAGCAGTTCTTC. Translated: CASSLRQGAERNEQFF.

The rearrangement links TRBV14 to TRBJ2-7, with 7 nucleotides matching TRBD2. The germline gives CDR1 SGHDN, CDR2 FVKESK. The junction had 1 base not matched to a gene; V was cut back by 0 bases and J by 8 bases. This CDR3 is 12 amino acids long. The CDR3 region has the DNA TGTGCCAGCAGCCAAGAGGGACTAAAGCAGTACTTC. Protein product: CASSQEGLKQYF. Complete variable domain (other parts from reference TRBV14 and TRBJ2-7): EAGVTQFPSHSVIEKGQTVTLRCDPISGHDNLYWYRRVMGKEIKFLLHFVKESKQDESGMPNNRFLAERTGGTYSTLKVQPAELEDSGVYFCASSQEGLKQYFGPGTRLTVT.

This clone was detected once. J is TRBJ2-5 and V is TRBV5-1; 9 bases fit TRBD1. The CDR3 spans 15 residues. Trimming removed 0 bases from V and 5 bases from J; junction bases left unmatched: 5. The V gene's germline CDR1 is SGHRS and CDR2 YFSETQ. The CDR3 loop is CASSLEQGARETQYF. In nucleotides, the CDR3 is TGCGCCAGCAGCTTGGAACAGGGGGCTCGGGAGACCCAGTACTTC.